One sample yielded the 2 T cell receptor beta chains listed below, sequenced in a study of breast tumors, draining lymph nodes, adjacent tissues (TCRdb year 2016). Receptors were amplified or captured by multiplex PCR. Instrument used: Illumina HiSeq 2000. The raw public data were reprocessed by TCRdb itself: fastp quality trimming at Q25, MiXCR clonotype calling, in-frame beta chains only. Every distinct CDR3 protein forms one entry, paired with its most common genes and DNA. For this sample the table gives 190,000 or so distinct CDR3 sequences, of which around 33% were detected only once. The ten largest make up approximately 4.3% of the sample. The lymph node samples were taken from the axillary draining lymph nodes of breast cancer patients. The sequencing sample was made of axillary lymph node tissue. These receptors were taken from a female donor with breast cancer. Some clones in this sample may be carry-over from other donors' samples.

This clonotype was seen repeatedly, ten times or more. V gene TRBV2 combines with J gene TRBJ2-2; 8 positions match TRBD1. Looked up from germline, CDR1 is SNHLY and CDR2 is FYNNEI. V gave up 6 bases and J gave up 6 bases; unmatched junction bases: 9. This CDR3 contains 15 residues. In DNA form, the CDR3 reads TGTGCCAGCAGGGGTGACAGGGGTGAGGCCGGGGAGCTGTTTTTT. Translation: CASRGDRGEAGELFF.

This clonotype has more than one count but fewer than ten. The rearrangement joins TRBV6-5 to TRBJ2-1; 7 bases map to TRBD1. CDR3 length equals 15 residues. Trimming at V came to 7 bases and at J to 1 base, leaving 7 bases not matched to a gene. Germline V gene sequence: CDR1 MNHEY, CDR2 SVGAGI. The CDR3 nucleotides read TGTGCCAGCAAACTAGACAGGGCGTCCTACAATGAGCAGTTCTTC. It translates to CASKLDRASYNEQFF.